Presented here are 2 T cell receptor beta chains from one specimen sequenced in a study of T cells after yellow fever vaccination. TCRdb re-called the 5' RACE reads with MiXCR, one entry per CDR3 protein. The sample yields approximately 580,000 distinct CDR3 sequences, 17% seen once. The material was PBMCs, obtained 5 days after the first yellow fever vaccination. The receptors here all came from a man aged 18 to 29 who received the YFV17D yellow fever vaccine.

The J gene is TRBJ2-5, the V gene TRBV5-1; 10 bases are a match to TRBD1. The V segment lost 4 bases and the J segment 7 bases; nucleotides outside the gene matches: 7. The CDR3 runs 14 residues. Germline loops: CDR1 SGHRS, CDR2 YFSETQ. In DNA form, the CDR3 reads TGCGCCAGCAGCCAAGGGACAGGGGAGGGGACCCAGTACTTC. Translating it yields CASSQGTGEGTQYF. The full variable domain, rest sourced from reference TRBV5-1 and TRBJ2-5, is KAGVTQTPRYLIKTRGQQVTLSCSPISGHRSVSWYQQTPGQGLQFLFEYFSETQRNKGNFPGRFSGRQFSNSRSEMNVSTLELGDSALYLCASSQGTGEGTQYFGPGTRLLVL.

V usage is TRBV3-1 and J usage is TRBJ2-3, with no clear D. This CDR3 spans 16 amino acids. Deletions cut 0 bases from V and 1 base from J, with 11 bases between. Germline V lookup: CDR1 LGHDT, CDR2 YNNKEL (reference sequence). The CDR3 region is CASSQDRAMRTDTQYF. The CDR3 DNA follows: TGTGCCAGCAGCCAAGATCGCGCGATGCGCACAGATACGCAGTATTTT.